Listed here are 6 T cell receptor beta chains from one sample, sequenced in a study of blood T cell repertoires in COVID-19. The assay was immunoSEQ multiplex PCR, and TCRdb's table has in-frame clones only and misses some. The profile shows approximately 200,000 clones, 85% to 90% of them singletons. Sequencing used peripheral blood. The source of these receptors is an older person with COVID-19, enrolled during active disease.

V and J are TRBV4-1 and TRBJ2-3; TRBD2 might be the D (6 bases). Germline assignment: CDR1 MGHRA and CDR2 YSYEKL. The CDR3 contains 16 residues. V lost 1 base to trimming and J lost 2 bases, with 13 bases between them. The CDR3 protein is CASSQGSGRLTDTQYF. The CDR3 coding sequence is TGCGCCAGCAGCCAAGGGAGCGGGCGCCTCACAGATACGCAGTATTTT.

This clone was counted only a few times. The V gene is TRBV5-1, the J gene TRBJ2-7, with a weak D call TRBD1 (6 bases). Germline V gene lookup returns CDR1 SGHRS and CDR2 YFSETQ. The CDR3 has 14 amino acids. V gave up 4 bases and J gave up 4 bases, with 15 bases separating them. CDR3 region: CASSQDSKLYEQYF. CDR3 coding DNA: TGCGCCAGCAGCCAGGACAGTAAGCTATACGAGCAGTACTTC.

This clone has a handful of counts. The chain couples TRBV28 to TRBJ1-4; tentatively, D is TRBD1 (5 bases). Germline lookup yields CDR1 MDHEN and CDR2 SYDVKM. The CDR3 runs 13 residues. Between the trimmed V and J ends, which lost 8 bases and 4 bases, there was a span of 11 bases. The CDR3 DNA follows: TGTGCCAGCGGGGGGGAACTTAATGAAAAACTGTTTTTT. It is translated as CASGGELNEKLFF. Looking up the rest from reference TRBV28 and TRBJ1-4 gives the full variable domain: DVKVTQSSRYLVKRTGEKVFLECVQDMDHENMFWYRQDPGLGLRLIYFSYDVKMKEKGDIPEGYSVSREKKERFSLILESASTNQTSMYLCASGGELNEKLFFGSGTQLSVL.

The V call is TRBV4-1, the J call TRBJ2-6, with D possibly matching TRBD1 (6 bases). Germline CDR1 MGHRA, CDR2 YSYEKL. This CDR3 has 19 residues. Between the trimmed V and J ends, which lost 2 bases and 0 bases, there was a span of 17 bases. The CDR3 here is CASSQTDSRLSSGANVLTF. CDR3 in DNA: TGCGCCAGCAGCCAAACGGACAGTCGGCTTAGCTCTGGGGCCAACGTCCTGACTTTC.

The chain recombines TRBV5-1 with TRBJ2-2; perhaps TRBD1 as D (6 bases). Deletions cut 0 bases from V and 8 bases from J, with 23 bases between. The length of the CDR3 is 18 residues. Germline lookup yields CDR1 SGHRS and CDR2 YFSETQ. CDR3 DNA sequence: TGCGCCAGCAGCTTGGGCGCTGGTGTGGGACAAGTATCTGGGGAGCTGTTTTTT. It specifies CASSLGAGVGQVSGELFF.

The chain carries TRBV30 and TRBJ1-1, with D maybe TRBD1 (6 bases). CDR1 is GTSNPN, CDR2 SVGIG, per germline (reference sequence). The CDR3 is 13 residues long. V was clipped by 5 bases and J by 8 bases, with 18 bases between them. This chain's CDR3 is CAWRGQLGREAFF. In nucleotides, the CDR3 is TGTGCCTGGCGCGGACAGTTGGGTAGAGAAGCTTTCTTT.